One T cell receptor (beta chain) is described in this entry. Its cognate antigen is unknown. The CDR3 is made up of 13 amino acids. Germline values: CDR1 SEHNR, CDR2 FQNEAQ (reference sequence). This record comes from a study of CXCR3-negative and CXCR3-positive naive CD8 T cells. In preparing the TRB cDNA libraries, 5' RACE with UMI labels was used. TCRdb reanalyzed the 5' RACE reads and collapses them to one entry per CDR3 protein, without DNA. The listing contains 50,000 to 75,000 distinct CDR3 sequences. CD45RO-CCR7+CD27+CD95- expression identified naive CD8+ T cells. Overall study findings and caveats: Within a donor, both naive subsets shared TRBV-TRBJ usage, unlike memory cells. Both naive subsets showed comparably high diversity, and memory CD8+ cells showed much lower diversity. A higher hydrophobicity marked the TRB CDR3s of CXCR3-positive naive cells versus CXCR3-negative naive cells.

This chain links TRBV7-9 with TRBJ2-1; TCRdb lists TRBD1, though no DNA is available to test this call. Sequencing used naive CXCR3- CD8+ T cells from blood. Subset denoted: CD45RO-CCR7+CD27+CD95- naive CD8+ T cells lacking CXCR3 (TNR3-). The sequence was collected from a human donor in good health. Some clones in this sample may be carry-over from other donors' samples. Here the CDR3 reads CASSSTGGDEQFF.